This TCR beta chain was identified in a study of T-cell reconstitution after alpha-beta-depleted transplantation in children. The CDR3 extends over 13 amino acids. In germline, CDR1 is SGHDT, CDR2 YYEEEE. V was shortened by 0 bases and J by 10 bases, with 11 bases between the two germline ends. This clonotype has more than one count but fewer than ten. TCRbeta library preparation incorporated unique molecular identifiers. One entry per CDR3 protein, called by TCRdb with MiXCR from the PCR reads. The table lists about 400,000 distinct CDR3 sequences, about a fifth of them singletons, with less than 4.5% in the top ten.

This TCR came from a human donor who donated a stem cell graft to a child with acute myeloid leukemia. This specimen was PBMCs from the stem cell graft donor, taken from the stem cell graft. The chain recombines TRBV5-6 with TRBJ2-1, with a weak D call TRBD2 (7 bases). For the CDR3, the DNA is TGTGCCAGCAGCTTGGGATGGGGGGGCGAGCAGTTCTTC. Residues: CASSLGWGGEQFF.